This is a list of T cell receptor beta chains from one sample in a study of shared clonotypes between healthy human individuals. Some clones are missing from TCRdb's copy, which holds only in-frame ones; the method was immunoSEQ multiplex PCR. The sample consists of millions of clones, around nine tenths of them appearing once. The source material was naive CD4+ T cells sorted from blood. All receptors derive from a man between 18 and 35 years old in good health. Both conserved end residues are part of each CDR3. D genes are given only for firm matches. The listing skips clone size in some rows; elsewhere it reads once, few, many or a size class.

D gene,J gene,V gene,clone size,CDR3 DNA,CDR3 protein
NA,TRBJ1-5,TRBV7-8,NA,TGTGCCAGCAGCTTTTCCGTCGTAGATCAGCCCCAGCATTTT,CASSFSVVDQPQHF
NA,TRBJ2-1,TRBV7-8,NA,TGTGCCAGCAGCTTCTTCCACAGATCGGGCCCCAACCTTCGCTCCTACAATGAGCAGTTCTTC,CASSFFHRSGPNLRSYNEQFF
TRBD1,TRBJ2-5,TRBV6-5,NA,TGTGCCACCGCGAAGACAGGGGTCTTCCAAGAGACCCAGTACTTC,CATAKTGVFQETQYF
TRBD2,TRBJ2-3,TRBV6-1,NA,TGTGCCAGCCGTACACTAGCGGGGGGAAATACGCAGTATTTT,CASRTLAGGNTQYF
TRBD2,TRBJ2-7,TRBV7-9,NA,TGTGCCAGCAGCTTAACTAGCGGGAGTTCCTACGAGCAGTACTTC,CASSLTSGSSYEQYF
TRBD2,TRBJ2-5,TRBV2,NA,TGTGCCAGCGTCCTGGGGGGGAATTTAGAGACCCAGTACTTC,CASVLGGNLETQYF
NA,TRBJ1-5,TRBV6-5,NA,TGTGCCAGCAGCCATCAGGGAGGAGGGCCCCAGCATTTT,CASSHQGGGPQHF
TRBD2,TRBJ2-7,TRBV6-5,NA,TGTGCCAGCAGTTATTTAGCGGGAGGGGGGTACGAGCAGTACTTC,CASSYLAGGGYEQYF
NA,TRBJ1-2,TRBV6-5,NA,TGTGCCAGCAGCCGGGGGGTTTGGTATGGCTACACCTTC,CASSRGVWYGYTF
TRBD1,TRBJ1-5,TRBV19,NA,TGTGCCAGTAGTCTGGGGACAGGGGGCGGTCAGCCCCAGCATTTT,CASSLGTGGGQPQHF
NA,TRBJ1-5,TRBV5-6,NA,TGTGCCAGCAGCGTCAGGGGCCAGCAGCCCCAGCATTTT,CASSVRGQQPQHF
TRBD1,TRBJ1-1,TRBV4-1,NA,TGCGCCAGCAGCCAAGGTGGCAGGGGGCCCTTTGAAGCTTTCTTT,CASSQGGRGPFEAFF
TRBD2,TRBJ2-2,TRBV5-1,NA,TGCGCCAGCAGCTTTTTCCTAGCGGGAGGGCCTTCGTCATCAAACACCGGGGAGCTGTTTTTT,CASSFFLAGGPSSSNTGELFF
NA,TRBJ2-5,TRBV6-6,NA,TGTGCCAGCAACCGGAGATTAGGGGGGAGGCCGGAGACCCAGTACTTC,CASNRRLGGRPETQYF
NA,TRBJ2-3,TRBV7-2,NA,TGTGCCAGCAGCCCGGCCGGGGCGGGAACTTTCGATACGCAGTATTTT,CASSPAGAGTFDTQYF
TRBD2,TRBJ2-5,TRBV18,NA,TGTGCCAGCTCACCCGGACTAGCGGGAGGGCCGGAGACCCAGTACTTC,CASSPGLAGGPETQYF
TRBD2,TRBJ2-3,TRBV10-3,NA,TGTGCCATCGGCTCCGGGAGGTCTAGCACAGATACGCAGTATTTT,CAIGSGRSSTDTQYF
NA,TRBJ1-1,TRBV15,NA,TGTGCCACCAGCAGAGAGATGAAAGGGACCCTCTGGATCACTGAAGCTTTCTTT,CATSREMKGTLWITEAFF
NA,TRBJ2-2,TRBV18,NA,TGTGCCAGCTCACCACCAAATACCGGGGAGCTGTTTTTT,CASSPPNTGELFF
NA,TRBJ1-2,TRBV28,NA,TGTGCCAGCAGTTTATCGGTTGCGGGGGTCTATGGCTACACCTTC,CASSLSVAGVYGYTF
NA,TRBJ2-3,TRBV10-3,NA,TGTGCCATCAGTGATTTCTTCGGATCCGCTAGCACAGATACGCAGTATTTT,CAISDFFGSASTDTQYF
NA,TRBJ1-1,TRBV6-5,NA,TGTGCCAGCACGGGGAGCACTGAAGCTTTCTTT,CASTGSTEAFF
NA,TRBJ1-1,TRBV29-1,once,TGCAGCGTTGCGAAGAAATTGAACACTGAAGCTTTCTTT,CSVAKKLNTEAFF
TRBD2,TRBJ2-3,TRBV4-3,NA,TGCGCCAGCAGCCAAGACCTAGCGGGAGGAACTAGCACAGATACGCAGTATTTT,CASSQDLAGGTSTDTQYF
NA,TRBJ1-5,TRBV11-3,NA,TGTGCCAGCAGCTTAGACGGTTTAGGGCCCCAGCATTTT,CASSLDGLGPQHF
NA,TRBJ1-6,TRBV10-3,NA,TGTGCCATCAGTGACTCCGTCTATAATTCACCCCTCCACTTT,CAISDSVYNSPLHF
TRBD2,TRBJ2-3,TRBV5-4,NA,TGTGCCAGCACCCGACTAGCGGGGAACACAGATACGCAGTATTTT,CASTRLAGNTDTQYF
NA,TRBJ1-1,TRBV19,NA,TGTGCCAGTAGTCCCGTCGCCCTGAACACTGAAGCTTTCTTT,CASSPVALNTEAFF